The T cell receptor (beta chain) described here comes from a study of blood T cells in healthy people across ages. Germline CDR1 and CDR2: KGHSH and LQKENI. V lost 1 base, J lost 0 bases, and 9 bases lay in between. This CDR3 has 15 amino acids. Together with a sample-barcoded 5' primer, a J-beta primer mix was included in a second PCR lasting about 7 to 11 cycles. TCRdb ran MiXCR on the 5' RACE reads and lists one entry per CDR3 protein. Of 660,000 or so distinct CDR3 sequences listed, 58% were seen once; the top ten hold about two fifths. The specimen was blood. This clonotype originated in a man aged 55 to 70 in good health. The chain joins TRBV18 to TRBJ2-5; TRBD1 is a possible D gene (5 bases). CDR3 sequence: CASSPQGIYQETQYF. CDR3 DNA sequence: TGTGCCAGCTCACCACAGGGGATTTACCAAGAGACCCAGTACTTC.